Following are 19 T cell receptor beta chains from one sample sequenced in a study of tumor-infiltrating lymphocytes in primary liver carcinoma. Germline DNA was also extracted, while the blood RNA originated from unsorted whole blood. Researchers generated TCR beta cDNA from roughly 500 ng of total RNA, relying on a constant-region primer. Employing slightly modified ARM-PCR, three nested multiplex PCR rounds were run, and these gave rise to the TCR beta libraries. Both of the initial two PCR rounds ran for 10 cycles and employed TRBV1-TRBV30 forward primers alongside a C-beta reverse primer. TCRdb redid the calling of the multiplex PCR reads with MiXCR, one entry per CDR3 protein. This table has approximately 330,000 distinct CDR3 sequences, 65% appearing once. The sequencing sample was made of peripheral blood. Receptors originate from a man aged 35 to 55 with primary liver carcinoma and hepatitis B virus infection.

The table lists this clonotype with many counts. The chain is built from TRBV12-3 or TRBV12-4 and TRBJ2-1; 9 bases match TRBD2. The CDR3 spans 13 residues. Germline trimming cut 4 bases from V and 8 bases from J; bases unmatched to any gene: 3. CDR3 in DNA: TGTGCCAGCAGTTCGGGACTAGCATATGAGCAGTTCTTC. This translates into CASSSGLAYEQFF.

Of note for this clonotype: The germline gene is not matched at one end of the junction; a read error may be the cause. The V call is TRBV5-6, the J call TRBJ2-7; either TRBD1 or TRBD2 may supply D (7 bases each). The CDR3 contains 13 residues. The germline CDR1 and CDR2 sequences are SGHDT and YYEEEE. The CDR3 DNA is TGTGCCAGCAGCCAGGGGGGGACCTACGAGCACTACTTC. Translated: CASSQGGTYEHYF.

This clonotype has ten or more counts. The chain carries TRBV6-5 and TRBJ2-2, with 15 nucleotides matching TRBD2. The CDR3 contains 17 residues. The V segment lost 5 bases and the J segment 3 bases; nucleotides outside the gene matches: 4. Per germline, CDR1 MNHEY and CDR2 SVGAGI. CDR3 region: CASSIGLAGGYTGELFF. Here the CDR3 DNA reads TGTGCCAGCAGTATCGGACTAGCGGGAGGGTACACCGGGGAGCTGTTTTTT.

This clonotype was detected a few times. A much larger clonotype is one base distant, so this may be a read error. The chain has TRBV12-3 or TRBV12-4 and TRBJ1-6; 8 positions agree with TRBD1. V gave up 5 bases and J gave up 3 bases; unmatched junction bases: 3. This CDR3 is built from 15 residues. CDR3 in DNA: TGTGCCAGCAGTATCGACAGGGGCTATAATTCACCCCTCCACTTT. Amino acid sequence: CASSIDRGYNSPLHF.

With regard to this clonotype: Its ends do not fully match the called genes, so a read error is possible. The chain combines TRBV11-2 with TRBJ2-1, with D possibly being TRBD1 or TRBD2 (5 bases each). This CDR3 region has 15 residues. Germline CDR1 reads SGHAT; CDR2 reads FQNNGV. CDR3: CASSQCPGPYNEQFF. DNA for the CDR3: TGTGCCAGCAGCCAATGTCCGGGACCCTACAACGAGCAGTTCTTC.

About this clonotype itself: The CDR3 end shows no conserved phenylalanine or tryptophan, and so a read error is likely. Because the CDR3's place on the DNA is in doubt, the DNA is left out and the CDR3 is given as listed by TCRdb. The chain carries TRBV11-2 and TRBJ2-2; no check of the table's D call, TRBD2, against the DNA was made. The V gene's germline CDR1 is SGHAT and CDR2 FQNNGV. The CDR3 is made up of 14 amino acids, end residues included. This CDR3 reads CASSLDGGTGELLY.

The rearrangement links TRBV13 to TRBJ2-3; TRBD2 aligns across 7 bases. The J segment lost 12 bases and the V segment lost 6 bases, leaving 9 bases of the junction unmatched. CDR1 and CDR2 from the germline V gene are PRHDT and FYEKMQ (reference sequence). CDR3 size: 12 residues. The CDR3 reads CASRSIRGEQYF. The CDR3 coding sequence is TGTGCCAGCAGATCAATCCGGGGGGAACAGTATTTT.

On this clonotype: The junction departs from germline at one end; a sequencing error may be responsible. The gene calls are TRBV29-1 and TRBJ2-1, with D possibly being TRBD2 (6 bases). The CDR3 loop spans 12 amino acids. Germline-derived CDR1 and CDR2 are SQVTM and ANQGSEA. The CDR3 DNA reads TGTAGCACCCGCCCAGGGAGGAATGAGCAGTTCTTC. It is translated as CSTRPGRNEQFF.

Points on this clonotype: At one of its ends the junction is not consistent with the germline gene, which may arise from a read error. Here the CDR3 reads CANSEEFTRDRGSGTNVLTF. CDR3 nucleotides: TGTGCCAACAGTGAAGAATTTACGAGGGACAGGGGTTCTGGGACCAACGTCCTGACTTTC. The rearrangement links TRBV6-1 to TRBJ2-6, with 10 nucleotides matching TRBD1. This CDR3 contains 20 residues. CDR1 is MNHNS, CDR2 SASEGT, per germline.

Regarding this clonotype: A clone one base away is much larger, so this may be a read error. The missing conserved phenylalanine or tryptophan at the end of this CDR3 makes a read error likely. Here the CDR3 DNA reads TGCAGCGTTGTTGCGGGAGGATCCGAGCAGTACCTC. Protein product: CSVVAGGSEQYL. This chain links TRBV29-1 with TRBJ2-7; 8 nucleotides line up with TRBD2. CDR3 length equals 12 residues. Trimming cost V 4 bases and J 6 bases; bases outside gene matches: 5. Germline V gene data show CDR1 as SQVTM and CDR2 as ANQGSEA.

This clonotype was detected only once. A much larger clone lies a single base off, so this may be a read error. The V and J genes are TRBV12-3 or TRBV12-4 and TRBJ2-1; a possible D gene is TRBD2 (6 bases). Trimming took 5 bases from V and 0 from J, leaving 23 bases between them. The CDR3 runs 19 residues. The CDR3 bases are TGTGCCAGCAGTCTTTCCGGGGCTAGCGCGTTGAGCTCCTACAATGAGCAGTTCTTC. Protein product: CASSLSGASALSSYNEQFF.

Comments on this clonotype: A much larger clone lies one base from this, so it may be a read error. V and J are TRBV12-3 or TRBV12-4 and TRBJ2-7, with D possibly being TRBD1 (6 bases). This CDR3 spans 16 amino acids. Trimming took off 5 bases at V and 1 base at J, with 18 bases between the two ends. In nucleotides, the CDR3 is TGTGCCAGCAGTATAGGAGCCGGGACACCTTCCTACGAGCAGTACTTC. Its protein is CASSIGAGTPSYEQYF.

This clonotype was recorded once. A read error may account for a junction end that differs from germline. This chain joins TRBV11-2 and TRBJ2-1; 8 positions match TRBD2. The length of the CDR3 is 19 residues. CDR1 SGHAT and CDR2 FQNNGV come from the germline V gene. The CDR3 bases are TGTGCAAGCAGCTTAGTGGCGCTGACTAGCGAGAGGATTTATAATGAGCAGCTCTTC. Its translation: CASSLVALTSERIYNEQLF.

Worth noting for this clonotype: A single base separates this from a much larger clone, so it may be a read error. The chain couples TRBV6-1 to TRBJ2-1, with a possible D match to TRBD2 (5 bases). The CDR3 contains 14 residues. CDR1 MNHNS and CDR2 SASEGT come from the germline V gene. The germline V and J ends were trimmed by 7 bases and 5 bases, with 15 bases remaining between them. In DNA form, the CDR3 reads TGTGCCAGCACTCGGGAATACCCAAACAATGAGCAGTTCTTC. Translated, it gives CASTREYPNNEQFF.

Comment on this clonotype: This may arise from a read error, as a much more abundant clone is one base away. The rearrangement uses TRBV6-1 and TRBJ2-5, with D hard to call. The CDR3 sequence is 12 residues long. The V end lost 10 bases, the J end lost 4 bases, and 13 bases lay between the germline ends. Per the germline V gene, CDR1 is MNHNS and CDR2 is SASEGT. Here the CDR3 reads CATHSFIETQYF. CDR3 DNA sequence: TGTGCCACCCACTCCTTCATAGAGACCCAGTACTTC.

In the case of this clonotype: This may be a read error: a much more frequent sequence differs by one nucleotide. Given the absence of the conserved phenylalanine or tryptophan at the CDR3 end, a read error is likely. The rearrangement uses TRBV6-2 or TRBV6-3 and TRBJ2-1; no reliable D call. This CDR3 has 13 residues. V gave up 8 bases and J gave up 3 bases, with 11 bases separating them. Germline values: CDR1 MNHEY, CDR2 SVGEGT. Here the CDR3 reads CASLDRVYNEQFL. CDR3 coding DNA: TGTGCCAGCTTGGACCGAGTCTACAATGAGCAGTTCTTA.

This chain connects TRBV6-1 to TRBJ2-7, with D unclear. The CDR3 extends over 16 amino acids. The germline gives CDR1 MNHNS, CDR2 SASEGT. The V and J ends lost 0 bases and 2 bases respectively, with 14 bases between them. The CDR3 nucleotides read TGTGCCAGCAGTGAAGCCCTGAAGAGCTGGACCTACGAGCAGTACTTC. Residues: CASSEALKSWTYEQYF.

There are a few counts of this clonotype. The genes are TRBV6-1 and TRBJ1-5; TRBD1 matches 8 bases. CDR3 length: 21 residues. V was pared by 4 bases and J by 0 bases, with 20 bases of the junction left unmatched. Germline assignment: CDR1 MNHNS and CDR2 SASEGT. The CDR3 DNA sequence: TGTGCCAGCAGTGGCAAATACACGGGACAGGCAGGACAGTATAGCAATCAGCCCCAGCATTTT. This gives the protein CASSGKYTGQAGQYSNQPQHF.

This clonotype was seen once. The CDR3, as DNA: TGTGCCAGCCACAGGACGGACAGGGGGAGATACGAGCAGTACTTC. Translating gives CASHRTDRGRYEQYF. The gene calls are TRBV2 and TRBJ2-7; TRBD1 aligns across 10 bases. Germline lookup yields CDR1 SNHLY and CDR2 FYNNEI. V dropped 8 bases and J dropped 4; count of bases not matched to a gene: 11. CDR3 length: 15 residues.